A selection of T cell receptor beta chains follows, all from one sample in a study of blood T cell repertoires in COVID-19. Here immunoSEQ multiplex PCR was the method, and the copy in TCRdb shows in-frame clones only, minus some. The sample yields some 350,000 clones, 70% to 90% seen once. The source material was peripheral blood. The source is a human donor in a cohort sampled during active COVID-19. Both conserved end residues are part of each CDR3. Each record gives: V gene, J gene, D gene, clone size, CDR3 protein, CDR3 DNA. The D gene is left open where the match is weak. Some rows have no size entry. The others give once, few or many, or a class for an expanded clone.

V gene: TRBV6-6; J gene: TRBJ2-3; D gene: TRBD2; clone size: once; CDR3 protein: CASSFSGASTDTQYF; CDR3 DNA: TGTGCCAGCAGTTTTAGCGGGGCGAGCACAGATACGCAGTATTTT
V gene: TRBV7-2; J gene: TRBJ1-6; D gene: -; clone size: -; CDR3 protein: CASSLAPPGVPLHF; CDR3 DNA: TGTGCCAGCAGCTTAGCGCCCCCCGGGGTGCCCCTCCACTTT
V gene: TRBV19; J gene: TRBJ1-1; D gene: -; clone size: -; CDR3 protein: CASNQGLVNTEAFF; CDR3 DNA: TGTGCCAGTAATCAGGGTCTGGTGAACACTGAAGCTTTCTTT
V gene: TRBV12-3/TRBV12-4; J gene: TRBJ1-6; D gene: -; clone size: -; CDR3 protein: CASNRELNSPLHF; CDR3 DNA: TGTGCCAGCAATAGGGAGTTAAATTCACCCCTCCACTTT
V gene: TRBV3-1/TRBV3-2; J gene: TRBJ2-7; D gene: -; clone size: few; CDR3 protein: CASSSVEGVRQYF; CDR3 DNA: TGTGCCAGCAGCTCCGTTGAAGGGGTCAGGCAGTACTTC
V gene: TRBV6-5; J gene: TRBJ2-3; D gene: TRBD1; clone size: once; CDR3 protein: CASSYSQSDRGYTQYF; CDR3 DNA: TGTGCCAGCAGTTACAGCCAGTCCGACAGGGGATACACGCAGTATTTT
V gene: TRBV3-1/TRBV3-2; J gene: TRBJ1-1; D gene: -; clone size: few; CDR3 protein: CASSQDGEEAFF; CDR3 DNA: TGTGCCAGCAGCCAAGATGGGGAGGAAGCTTTCTTT
V gene: TRBV6-4; J gene: TRBJ2-3; D gene: -; clone size: -; CDR3 protein: CASSDGTGETDTQYF; CDR3 DNA: TGTGCCAGCAGTGACGGAACGGGGGAGACAGATACGCAGTATTTT
V gene: TRBV2; J gene: TRBJ2-3; D gene: TRBD2; clone size: -; CDR3 protein: CASQPGGEGTDTQYF; CDR3 DNA: TGTGCCAGCCAGCCCGGGGGGGAGGGTACAGATACGCAGTATTTT
V gene: TRBV30; J gene: TRBJ1-1; D gene: -; clone size: -; CDR3 protein: CAWLQPRQASTEAFF; CDR3 DNA: TGTGCCTGGCTCCAACCACGACAGGCCAGCACTGAAGCTTTCTTT
V gene: TRBV20-1; J gene: TRBJ1-2; D gene: -; clone size: -; CDR3 protein: CSAGSGPGYTF; CDR3 DNA: TGCAGTGCTGGATCAGGGCCCGGCTACACCTTC
V gene: TRBV5-6; J gene: TRBJ1-2; D gene: TRBD1; clone size: -; CDR3 protein: CASSFGTGSYGYTF; CDR3 DNA: TGTGCCAGCAGCTTTGGGACAGGGTCCTATGGCTACACCTTC
V gene: TRBV5-1; J gene: TRBJ2-5; D gene: TRBD2; clone size: -; CDR3 protein: CASSLSGTSGRGETQYF; CDR3 DNA: TGCGCCAGCAGCTTGTCTGGGACTAGCGGGAGGGGTGAGACCCAGTACTTC
V gene: TRBV28; J gene: TRBJ1-2; D gene: -; clone size: -; CDR3 protein: CASSFPRVGANYGYTF; CDR3 DNA: TGTGCCAGCAGTTTTCCCAGGGTGGGCGCTAACTATGGCTACACCTTC
V gene: TRBV7-9; J gene: TRBJ2-3; D gene: -; clone size: -; CDR3 protein: CASLRGGTDTQYF; CDR3 DNA: TGTGCCAGCCTCAGGGGAGGCACAGATACGCAGTATTTT
V gene: TRBV11-2; J gene: TRBJ2-5; D gene: TRBD1; clone size: -; CDR3 protein: CASTQGEETQYF; CDR3 DNA: TGTGCCAGCACCCAGGGGGAAGAGACCCAGTACTTC
V gene: TRBV10-3; J gene: TRBJ1-1; D gene: TRBD1; clone size: -; CDR3 protein: CAIRATGEAEAFF; CDR3 DNA: TGTGCCATCAGGGCAACAGGGGAAGCTGAAGCTTTCTTT
V gene: TRBV7-6; J gene: TRBJ1-3; D gene: -; clone size: -; CDR3 protein: CASSSIRTTGSGNTIYF; CDR3 DNA: TGTGCCAGCAGTTCAATCCGAACGACAGGTTCTGGAAACACCATATATTTT
V gene: TRBV6-5; J gene: TRBJ2-7; D gene: -; clone size: -; CDR3 protein: CASSYSTGSGAYEQYF; CDR3 DNA: TGTGCCAGCAGTTACTCGACGGGTAGCGGAGCCTACGAGCAGTACTTC
V gene: TRBV19; J gene: TRBJ1-5; D gene: -; clone size: -; CDR3 protein: CASTKQKSISQPQHF; CDR3 DNA: TGTGCCAGTACCAAACAAAAATCAATCTCTCAGCCCCAGCATTTT
V gene: TRBV3-1/TRBV3-2; J gene: TRBJ1-5; D gene: TRBD1; clone size: -; CDR3 protein: CASSLTGGAGQPQHF; CDR3 DNA: TGTGCCAGCAGCCTAACAGGGGGCGCGGGACAGCCCCAGCATTTT
V gene: TRBV6-5; J gene: TRBJ2-7; D gene: TRBD1; clone size: -; CDR3 protein: CASSRGTGPLEQYF; CDR3 DNA: TGTGCCAGCAGTAGGGGGACAGGGCCCCTCGAGCAGTACTTC
V gene: TRBV18; J gene: TRBJ1-4; D gene: -; clone size: -; CDR3 protein: CASSLSATNEKLFF; CDR3 DNA: TGTGCCAGCTCACTATCAGCAACTAATGAAAAACTGTTTTTT
V gene: TRBV5-1; J gene: TRBJ2-3; D gene: TRBD1; clone size: -; CDR3 protein: CASSYDRASTDTQYF; CDR3 DNA: TGCGCCAGCAGCTACGACAGGGCTTCCACAGATACGCAGTATTTT
V gene: TRBV5-4; J gene: TRBJ2-2; D gene: TRBD2; clone size: -; CDR3 protein: CASSFKERGARGELFF; CDR3 DNA: TGTGCCAGCAGCTTTAAAGAGCGGGGAGCTCGGGGGGAGCTGTTTTTT
V gene: TRBV19; J gene: TRBJ2-3; D gene: -; clone size: -; CDR3 protein: CASSIDLVTDTQYF; CDR3 DNA: TGTGCCAGTAGTATAGATCTTGTAACAGATACGCAGTATTTT
V gene: TRBV9; J gene: TRBJ2-7; D gene: -; clone size: -; CDR3 protein: CASSLRLVPYEQYF; CDR3 DNA: TGTGCCAGCAGCCTCAGACTAGTCCCCTACGAGCAGTACTTC